This entry lists 20 T cell receptor beta chains sequenced from one sample in a study of blood T cell repertoires in COVID-19. Assay used: immunoSEQ multiplex PCR; TCRdb lists only in-frame clones, some missing. Of about 200,000 clones in the sample, around 92% were seen once. The material sequenced was peripheral blood. The source of these receptors is a man between 25 and 39 years old with acute or convalescent COVID-19.

V and J are TRBV10-3 and TRBJ1-5; 7 positions agree with TRBD1. Trimming at V came to 11 bases and at J to 2 bases, leaving 18 bases not matched to a gene. The CDR3 length is 17 residues. Germline CDR1 ENHRY, CDR2 SYGVKD. CDR3 sequence (DNA): TGTGCCCCCAGTCGTGACAGGGAAAGTGGTCGCAATCAGCCCCAGCATTTT. It yields the protein CAPSRDRESGRNQPQHF.

V is TRBV5-1 and J is TRBJ1-4; D possibly corresponds to TRBD1 (6 bases). The germline gives CDR1 SGHRS, CDR2 YFSETQ. V was cut by 2 bases and J by 7 bases, with 12 bases left in between. The CDR3 consists of 14 residues. In DNA form, the CDR3 reads TGCGCCAGCAGCTTACAAGGGGGTGGTGAAAAACTGTTTTTT. Its translation is CASSLQGGGEKLFF.

This sequence joins TRBV5-6 and TRBJ2-7, with 11 bases that match TRBD1. Trimming removed 4 bases from V and 7 bases from J; junction bases left unmatched: 1. The germline V gene has CDR1 SGHDT and CDR2 YYEEEE. This CDR3 is built from 12 residues. CDR3 amino acids: CASSRDRGEQYF. The CDR3 nucleotides read TGTGCCAGCAGCCGGGACAGGGGGGAGCAGTACTTC.

A single count supports this clone. The rearrangement uses TRBV10-3 and TRBJ2-2, with TRBD2 identical over 15 bases. The germline V gene has CDR1 ENHRY and CDR2 SYGVKD. V lost 7 bases to trimming and J lost 2 bases; unmatched junction nucleotides: 8. The CDR3 totals 18 residues. This CDR3 reads CAINPGLAGGINTGELFF. The CDR3 bases are TGTGCCATCAATCCGGGACTAGCGGGGGGAATTAACACCGGGGAGCTGTTTTTT.

CDR3 region: CASSSTDGLRQYF. CDR3 in DNA: TGTGCCAGCAGCTCTACGGACGGACTGAGGCAGTATTTT. V and J are TRBV6-4 and TRBJ2-3, with D possibly TRBD2 on 5 matching bases. Trimming pared 6 bases from V and 11 bases from J, leaving 18 bases between. Germline CDR1 reads MRHNA; CDR2 reads SNTAGT. This CDR3 contains 13 residues.

This clone has a handful of counts. V is TRBV18 and J is TRBJ2-2; D gene uncertain. With 2 bases removed from V and 4 bases from J, the gap between germline ends came to 8 bases. Germline CDR1 is KGHSH and CDR2 is LQKENI. The CDR3 runs 14 residues. CDR3 DNA sequence: TGTGCCAGCTCACCATACAGCCTCACCGGGGAGCTGTTTTTT. Translated: CASSPYSLTGELFF.

The J gene is TRBJ2-6, the V gene TRBV4-1; perhaps TRBD2 as D (7 bases). This CDR3 comprises 16 residues. V was shortened by 0 bases and J by 4 bases, with 10 bases between the two germline ends. In germline, CDR1 is MGHRA, CDR2 YSYEKL. Here the CDR3 reads CASSQEGGTGANVLTF. The CDR3 region has the DNA TGCGCCAGCAGCCAAGAGGGGGGGACAGGGGCCAACGTCCTGACTTTC.

The rearrangement uses TRBV4-1 and TRBJ2-7; 8 positions agree with TRBD2. The germline V gene encodes CDR1 MGHRA and CDR2 YSYEKL. This CDR3 has 17 amino acids. Losses at the gene ends were 3 bases for V and 3 bases for J; bases not matched to a gene: 13. This CDR3 reads CASSQTTGGGTSYEQYF. The CDR3 DNA reads TGCGCCAGCAGCCAGACTACCGGAGGGGGGACTAGCTACGAGCAGTACTTC.

The chain carries TRBV5-1 and TRBJ2-5, with TRBD2 matching 8 bases. Germline V gives CDR1 SGHRS, CDR2 YFSETQ. This CDR3 has 15 amino acids. Germline trimming cut 5 bases from V and 5 bases from J; bases unmatched to any gene: 11. The CDR3 DNA reads as TGCGCCAGCAGTTCCACAGCGGGGGCGGTTGAGACCCAGTACTTC. Its protein is CASSSTAGAVETQYF.

The chain combines TRBV10-1 with TRBJ2-3, with D tentatively TRBD2 (6 bases). Germline V gives CDR1 WNHNN, CDR2 SYGVQD (reference sequence). The ends were cut back, 8 bases at V and 6 bases at J, with 12 bases in the middle. The CDR3 spans 12 residues. The chain's CDR3 is CASSQEGDTQYF. The CDR3 DNA sequence: TGCGCCAGCTCCCAGGAGGGGGATACGCAGTATTTT.

The J gene is TRBJ2-7, the V gene TRBV5-1, with 9 bases lining up with TRBD1. The CDR3 runs to 15 residues. After removal of 6 bases from V and 4 bases from J, the junction contained 11 bases not matched to a gene. Germline V gene data show CDR1 as SGHRS and CDR2 as YFSETQ. Here the CDR3 reads CASKEGTGFIYEQYF. In DNA form, the CDR3 reads TGCGCCAGCAAGGAGGGGACAGGGTTTATTTACGAGCAGTACTTC.

This chain links TRBV6-5 with TRBJ1-5; 9 positions match TRBD1. J lost 1 base, V lost 11 bases, and 9 bases had no gene match. CDR1 MNHEY and CDR2 SVGAGI come from the germline V gene. CDR3 length: 15 amino acids. In DNA form, the CDR3 reads TGTGCCGGTCCGGACAGGGGAAAAAGCAATCAGCCCCAGCATTTT. Translation: CAGPDRGKSNQPQHF.

The chain joins TRBV9 to TRBJ1-6; D is undetermined. The length of the CDR3 is 16 residues. CDR1 is SGDLS and CDR2 is YYNGEE in the germline V gene. V lost 2 bases to trimming and J lost 0 bases, with 9 bases between them. The CDR3 DNA is TGTGCCAGCAGCGTTTCAGCGGACTCCTATAATTCACCCCTCCACTTT. Protein product: CASSVSADSYNSPLHF.

This clone appeared a single time. This sequence joins TRBV27 and TRBJ1-1, with D possibly TRBD1 on 5 matching bases. The germline CDR1 and CDR2 sequences are MNHEY and SMNVEV (reference sequence). The CDR3 spans 15 residues. With 3 bases removed from V and 2 bases from J, the gap between germline ends came to 13 bases. CDR3 coding DNA: TGTGCCAGCAGTTTGGAACCAGGACAAAACACTGAAGCTTTCTTT. Encoded protein: CASSLEPGQNTEAFF.

The count of this clone is one. DNA for the CDR3: TGTGCCAGCAGTTTAGGGGGACTTGATCAGCCCCAGCATTTT. Its translation: CASSLGGLDQPQHF. V usage is TRBV28 and J usage is TRBJ1-5, with a tentative D call TRBD1 (5 bases). This CDR3 is 14 amino acids long. Trimming took 2 bases from V and 5 from J, leaving 10 bases between them. CDR1 and CDR2 (germline): MDHEN, SYDVKM.

The J gene is TRBJ1-1, the V gene TRBV11-2; 9 bases line up with TRBD1. There are 19 residues in the CDR3. Per the germline V gene, CDR1 is SGHAT and CDR2 is FQNNGV. V shed 5 bases and J 6 bases; nucleotides not matched to a gene: 22. CDR3 sequence: CASSPSTGDREPIGSEAFF. DNA for the CDR3: TGTGCCAGCAGCCCCTCTACTGGGGACAGGGAGCCGATAGGATCTGAAGCTTTCTTT.

The chain is built from TRBV5-5 and TRBJ2-5; D unclear. Germline CDR1 is SGHKS and CDR2 is YYEKEE (reference sequence). This CDR3 is built from 14 residues. Trimming took off 3 bases at V and 1 base at J, with 10 bases between the two ends. The CDR3, as DNA: TGTGCCAGCAGCTCCGCGGTGATCCAAGAGACCCAGTACTTC. Residues: CASSSAVIQETQYF.

The chain couples TRBV2 to TRBJ2-1; 9 positions match TRBD1. The CDR3 has 14 amino acids. The V gene end was trimmed by 5 bases and the J gene end by 7 bases; junction bases not matched to a gene: 6. Per germline, CDR1 SNHLY and CDR2 FYNNEI. CDR3 nucleotides: TGTGCCAGCAGTTCACAGGGGGCTTTTAATGAGCAGTTCTTC. This codes for CASSSQGAFNEQFF.

This chain links TRBV7-6 with TRBJ1-3; D remains ambiguous. The CDR3 has 13 residues. V gave up 8 bases and J gave up 0 bases, with 8 bases separating them. CDR1 is SGHVS and CDR2 is FNYEAQ in the germline V gene. CDR3 nucleotides: TGTGCCAGCGAGGCACTCTCTGGAAACACCATATATTTT. Encoded protein: CASEALSGNTIYF. Variable domain in full (rest from reference TRBV7-6 and TRBJ1-3): GAGVSQSPRYKVTKRGQDVALRCDPISGHVSLYWYRQALGQGPEFLTYFNYEAQQDKSGLPNDRFSAERPEGSISTLTIQRTEQRDSAMYRCASEALSGNTIYFGEGSWLTVV.

V and J are TRBV28 and TRBJ1-2; 10 nucleotides line up with TRBD1. This CDR3 has 14 amino acids. From germline, CDR1 is MDHEN and CDR2 SYDVKM. Trimming removed 5 bases from V and 6 bases from J; junction bases left unmatched: 6. In nucleotides, the CDR3 is TGTGCCAGCAGTGAGGGACAGGGGATGCATGGCTACACCTTC. It codes for CASSEGQGMHGYTF.